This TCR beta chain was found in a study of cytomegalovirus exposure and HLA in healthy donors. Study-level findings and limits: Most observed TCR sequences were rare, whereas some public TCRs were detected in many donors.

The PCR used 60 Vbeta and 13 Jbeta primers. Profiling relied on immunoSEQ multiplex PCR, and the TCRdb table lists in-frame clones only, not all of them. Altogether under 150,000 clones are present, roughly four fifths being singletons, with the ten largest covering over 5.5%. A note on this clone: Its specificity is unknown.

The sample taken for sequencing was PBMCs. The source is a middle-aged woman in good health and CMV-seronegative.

This CDR3 is CASRDYAGAGDEQFF. The CDR3 DNA follows: TGTGCCAGCAGGGACTACGCGGGAGCGGGGGATGAGCAGTTCTTC. This rearrangement joins TRBV6-5 to TRBJ2-1, with 8 bases identical to TRBD2. This CDR3 comprises 15 residues. Germline V lookup: CDR1 MNHEY, CDR2 SVGAGI. The V segment lost 6 bases and the J segment 8 bases; nucleotides outside the gene matches: 12.